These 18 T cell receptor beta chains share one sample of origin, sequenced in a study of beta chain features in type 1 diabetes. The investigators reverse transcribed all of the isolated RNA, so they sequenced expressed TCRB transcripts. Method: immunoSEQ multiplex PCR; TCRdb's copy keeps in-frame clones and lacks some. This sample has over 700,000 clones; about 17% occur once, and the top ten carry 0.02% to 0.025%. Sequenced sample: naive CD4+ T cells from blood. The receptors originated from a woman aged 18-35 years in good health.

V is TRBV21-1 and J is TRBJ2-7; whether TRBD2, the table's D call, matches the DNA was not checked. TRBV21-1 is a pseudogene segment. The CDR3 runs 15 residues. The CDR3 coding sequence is TGTGCCAGCAGCAAAGATGAGACTAGCGTCTACGAGCAGTACTTC. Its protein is CASSKDETSVYEQYF.

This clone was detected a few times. For the CDR3, the DNA is TGTGCCAGCAGCAGGGAGGGTTCCACCGGGGAGCTGTTTTTT. This encodes CASSREGSTGELFF. The chain recombines TRBV11-2 with TRBJ2-2; 7 bases align to TRBD2. With 5 bases clipped from V and 4 bases from J, the junction kept 4 bases outside the gene matches. The CDR3 covers 14 residues. CDR1 and CDR2 from the germline V gene are SGHAT and FQNNGV.

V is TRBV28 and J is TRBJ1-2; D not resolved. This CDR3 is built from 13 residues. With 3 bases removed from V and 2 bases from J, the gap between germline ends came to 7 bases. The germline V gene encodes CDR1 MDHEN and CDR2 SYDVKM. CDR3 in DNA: TGTGCCAGCAGTTTTTTGGTAAACTATGGCTACACCTTC. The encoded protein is CASSFLVNYGYTF.

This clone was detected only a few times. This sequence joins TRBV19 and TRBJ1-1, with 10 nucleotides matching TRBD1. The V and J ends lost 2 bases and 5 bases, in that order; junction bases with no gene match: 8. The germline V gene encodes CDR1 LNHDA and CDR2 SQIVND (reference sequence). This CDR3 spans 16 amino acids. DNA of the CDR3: TGTGCCAGTAGTATACTGGCCCGGACAGGGGGAACTGAAGCTTTCTTT. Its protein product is CASSILARTGGTEAFF.

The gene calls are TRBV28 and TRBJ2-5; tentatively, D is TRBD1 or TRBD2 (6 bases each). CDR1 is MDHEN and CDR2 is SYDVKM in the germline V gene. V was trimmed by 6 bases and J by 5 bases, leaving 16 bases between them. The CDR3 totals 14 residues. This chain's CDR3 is CASRQGGGRETQYF. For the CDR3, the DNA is TGTGCCAGCAGACAAGGGGGAGGAAGGGAGACCCAGTACTTC. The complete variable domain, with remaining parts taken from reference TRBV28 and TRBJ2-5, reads DVKVTQSSRYLVKRTGEKVFLECVQDMDHENMFWYRQDPGLGLRLIYFSYDVKMKEKGDIPEGYSVSREKKERFSLILESASTNQTSMYLCASRQGGGRETQYFGPGTRLLVL.

The CDR3 region is CASGRRQETQYF. The CDR3 DNA follows: TGTGCCAGCGGACGGAGGCAAGAGACCCAGTACTTC. This chain links TRBV28 with TRBJ2-5; tentative D call: TRBD2 (5 bases). This CDR3 comprises 12 residues. The V gene lost 8 bases and the J gene lost 2 bases, with 9 bases spanning the gap. Germline V lookup: CDR1 MDHEN, CDR2 SYDVKM.

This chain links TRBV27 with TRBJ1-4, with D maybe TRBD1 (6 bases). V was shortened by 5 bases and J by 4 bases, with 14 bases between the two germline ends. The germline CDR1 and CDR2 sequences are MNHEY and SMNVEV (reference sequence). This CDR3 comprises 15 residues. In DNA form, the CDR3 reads TGTGCCAGCAGTGTCACCAGGGGCTATAATGAAAAACTGTTTTTT. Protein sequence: CASSVTRGYNEKLFF.

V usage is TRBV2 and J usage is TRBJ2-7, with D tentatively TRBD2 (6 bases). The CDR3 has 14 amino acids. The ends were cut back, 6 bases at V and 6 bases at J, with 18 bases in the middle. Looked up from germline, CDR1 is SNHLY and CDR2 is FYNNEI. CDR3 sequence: CASSLAGPSGEQYF. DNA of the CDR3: TGTGCCAGCAGCTTGGCGGGGCCGAGTGGCGAGCAGTACTTC.

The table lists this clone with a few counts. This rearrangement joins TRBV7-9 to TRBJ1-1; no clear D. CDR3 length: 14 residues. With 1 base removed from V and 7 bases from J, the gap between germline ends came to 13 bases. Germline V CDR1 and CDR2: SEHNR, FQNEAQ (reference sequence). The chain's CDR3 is CASSLESPWLEAFF. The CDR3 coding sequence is TGTGCCAGCAGCTTAGAATCCCCGTGGCTTGAAGCTTTCTTT. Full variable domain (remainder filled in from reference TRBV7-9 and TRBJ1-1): DTGVSQNPRHKITKRGQNVTFRCDPISEHNRLYWYRQTLGQGPEFLTYFQNEAQLEKSRLLSDRFSAERPKGSFSTLEIQRTEQGDSAMYLCASSLESPWLEAFFGQGTRLTVV.

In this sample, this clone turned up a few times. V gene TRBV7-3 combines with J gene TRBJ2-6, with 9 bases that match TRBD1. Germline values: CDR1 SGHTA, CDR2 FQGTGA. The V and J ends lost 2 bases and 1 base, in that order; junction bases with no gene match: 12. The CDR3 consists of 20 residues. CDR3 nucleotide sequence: TGTGCCAGCAGCTTAGCCCCCGGGACAGGGATCTTGTCTGGGGCCAACGTCCTGACTTTC. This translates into CASSLAPGTGILSGANVLTF.

CDR3 residues: CASSVGTRQETQYF. For the CDR3, the DNA is TGTGCCAGCAGCGTGGGAACGCGGCAAGAGACCCAGTACTTC. This rearrangement joins TRBV5-4 to TRBJ2-5; D gene unclear. The ends were cut back, 4 bases at V and 2 bases at J, with 12 bases in the middle. The germline gives CDR1 SGHNT, CDR2 YYREEE (reference sequence). The CDR3 runs 14 residues.

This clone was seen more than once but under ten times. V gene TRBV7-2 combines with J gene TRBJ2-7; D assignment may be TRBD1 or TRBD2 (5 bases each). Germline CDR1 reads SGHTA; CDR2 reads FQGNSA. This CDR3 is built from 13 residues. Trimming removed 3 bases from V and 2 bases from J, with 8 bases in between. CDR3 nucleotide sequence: TGTGCCAGCAGCTTTTTGGGGGCCTACGAGCAGTACTTC. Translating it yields CASSFLGAYEQYF. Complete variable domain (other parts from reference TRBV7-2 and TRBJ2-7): GAGVSQSPSNKVTEKGKDVELRCDPISGHTALYWYRQSLGQGLEFLIYFQGNSAPDKSGLPSDRFSAERTGGSVSTLTIQRTQQEDSAVYLCASSFLGAYEQYFGPGTRLTVT.

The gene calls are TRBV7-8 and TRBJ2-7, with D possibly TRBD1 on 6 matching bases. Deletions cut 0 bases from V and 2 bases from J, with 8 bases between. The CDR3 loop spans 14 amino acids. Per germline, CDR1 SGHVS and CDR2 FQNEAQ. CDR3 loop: CASSLARTAYEQYF. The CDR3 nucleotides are TGTGCCAGCAGCTTAGCGAGGACAGCCTACGAGCAGTACTTC.

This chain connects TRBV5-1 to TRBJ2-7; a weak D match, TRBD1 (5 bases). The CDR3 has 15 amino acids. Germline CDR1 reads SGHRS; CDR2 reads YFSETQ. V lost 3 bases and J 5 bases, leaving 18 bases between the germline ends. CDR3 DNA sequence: TGCGCCAGCAGCTCAAGCAGGGCACAATGGGACGAGCAGTACTTC. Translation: CASSSSRAQWDEQYF.

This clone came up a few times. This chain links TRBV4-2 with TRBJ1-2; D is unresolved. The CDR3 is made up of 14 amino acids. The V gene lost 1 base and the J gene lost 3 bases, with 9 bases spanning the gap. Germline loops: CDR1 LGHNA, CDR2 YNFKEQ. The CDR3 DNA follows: TGTGCCAGCAGCCAAGTGGCCAGCGACTATGGCTACACCTTC. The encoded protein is CASSQVASDYGYTF.

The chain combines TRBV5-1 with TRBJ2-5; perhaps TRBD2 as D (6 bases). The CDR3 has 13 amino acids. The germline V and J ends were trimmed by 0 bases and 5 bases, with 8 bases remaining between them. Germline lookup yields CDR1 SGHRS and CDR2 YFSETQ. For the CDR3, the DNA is TGCGCCAGCAGCTTGGCTCTAGCGGAGACCCAGTACTTC. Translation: CASSLALAETQYF. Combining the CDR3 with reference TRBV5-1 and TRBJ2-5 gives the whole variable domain KAGVTQTPRYLIKTRGQQVTLSCSPISGHRSVSWYQQTPGQGLQFLFEYFSETQRNKGNFPGRFSGRQFSNSRSEMNVSTLELGDSALYLCASSLALAETQYFGPGTRLLVL.

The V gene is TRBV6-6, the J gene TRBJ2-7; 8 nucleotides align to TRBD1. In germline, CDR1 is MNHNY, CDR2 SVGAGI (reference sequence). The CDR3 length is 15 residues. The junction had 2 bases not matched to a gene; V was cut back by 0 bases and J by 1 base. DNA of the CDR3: TGTGCCAGCAGTTACTCAGGACAGGGATCCTACGAGCAGTACTTC. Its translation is CASSYSGQGSYEQYF.

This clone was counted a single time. The CDR3 DNA sequence: TGTGCCAGCAGCTGGGGACAGCCCCTCTCTGGAAACACCATATATTTT. This translates into CASSWGQPLSGNTIYF. V gene TRBV7-2 combines with J gene TRBJ1-3, with 7 positions matching TRBD1. Germline CDR1 SGHTA, CDR2 FQGNSA. The CDR3 runs 16 residues. V trimming: 4 bases; J trimming: 0 bases; junction bases outside the gene matches: 6.